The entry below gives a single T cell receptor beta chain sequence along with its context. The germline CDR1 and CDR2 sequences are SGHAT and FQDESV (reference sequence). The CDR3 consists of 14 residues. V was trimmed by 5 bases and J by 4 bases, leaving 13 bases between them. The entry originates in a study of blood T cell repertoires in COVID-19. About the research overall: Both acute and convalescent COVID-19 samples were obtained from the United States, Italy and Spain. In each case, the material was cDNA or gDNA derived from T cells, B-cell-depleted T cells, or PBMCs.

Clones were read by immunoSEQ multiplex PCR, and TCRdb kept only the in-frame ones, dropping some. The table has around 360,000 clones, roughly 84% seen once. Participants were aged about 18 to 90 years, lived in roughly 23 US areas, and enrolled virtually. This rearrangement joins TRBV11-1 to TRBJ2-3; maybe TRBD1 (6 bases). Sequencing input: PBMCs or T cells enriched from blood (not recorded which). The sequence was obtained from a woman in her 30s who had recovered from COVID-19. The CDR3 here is CASSTGQAADTQYF. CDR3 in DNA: TGTGCCAGCAGCACGGGACAAGCGGCAGATACGCAGTATTTT.